This entry is about one TCR beta chain. Its antigen remains unknown. Between the trimmed V and J ends, which lost 1 base and 3 bases, there was a span of 7 bases. Germline loops: CDR1 SGHNT, CDR2 YENEEA. This CDR3 has 13 residues. The data derive from a study of response to subunit inactivated influenza vaccine. Study-wide findings and caveats: Each seasonal influenza vaccination recruits few new T cells, the authors suggested.

In TCRdb, the RT-PCR reads were re-called with MiXCR into one record per CDR3 protein. The sample records about 580,000 distinct CDR3 sequences, approximately 14% being singletons. The starting material was PBMCs from blood, obtained 11 to 12 days after vaccination. V is TRBV11-3 and J is TRBJ2-7; no firm D call. This clonotype originated in a man aged 50 to 59 who received an inactivated influenza vaccine. DNA of the CDR3: TGTGCCAGCAGCTTAGGGGCGGACTACGAGCAGTACTTC. It specifies CASSLGADYEQYF.